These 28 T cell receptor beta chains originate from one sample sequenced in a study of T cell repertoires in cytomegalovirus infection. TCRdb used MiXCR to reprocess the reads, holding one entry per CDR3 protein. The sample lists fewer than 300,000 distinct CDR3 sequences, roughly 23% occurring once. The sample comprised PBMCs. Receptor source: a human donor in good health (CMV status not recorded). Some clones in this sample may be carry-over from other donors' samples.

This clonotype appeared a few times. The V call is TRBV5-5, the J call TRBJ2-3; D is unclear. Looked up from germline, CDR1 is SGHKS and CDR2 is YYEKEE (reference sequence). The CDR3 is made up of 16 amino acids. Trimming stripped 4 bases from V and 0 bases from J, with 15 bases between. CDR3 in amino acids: CASSHPGLFSTDTQYF. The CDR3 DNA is TGTGCCAGCAGCCACCCGGGTCTTTTCAGCACAGATACGCAGTATTTT.

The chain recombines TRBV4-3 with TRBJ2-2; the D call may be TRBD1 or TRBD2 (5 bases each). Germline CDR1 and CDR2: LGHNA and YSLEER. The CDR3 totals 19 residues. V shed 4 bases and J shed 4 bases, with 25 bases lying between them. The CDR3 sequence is CASSRSPGTLGTSTGELFF. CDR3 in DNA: TGCGCCAGCAGCCGTTCGCCGGGGACCCTAGGAACTAGCACCGGGGAGCTGTTTTTT.

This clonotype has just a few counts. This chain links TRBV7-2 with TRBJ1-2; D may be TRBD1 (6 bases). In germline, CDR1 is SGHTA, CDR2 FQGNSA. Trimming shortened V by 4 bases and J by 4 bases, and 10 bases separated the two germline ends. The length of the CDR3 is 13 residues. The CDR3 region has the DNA TGTGCCAGCAGCTCACAGGGAATCTATGGCTACACCTTC. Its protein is CASSSQGIYGYTF.

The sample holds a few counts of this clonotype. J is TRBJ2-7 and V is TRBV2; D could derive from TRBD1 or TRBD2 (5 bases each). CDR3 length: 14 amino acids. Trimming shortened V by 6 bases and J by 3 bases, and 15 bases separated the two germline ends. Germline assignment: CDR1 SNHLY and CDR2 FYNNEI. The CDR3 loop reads CASSREGLVYEQYF. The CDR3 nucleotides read TGTGCCAGCAGCCGCGAGGGGCTCGTCTACGAGCAGTACTTC.

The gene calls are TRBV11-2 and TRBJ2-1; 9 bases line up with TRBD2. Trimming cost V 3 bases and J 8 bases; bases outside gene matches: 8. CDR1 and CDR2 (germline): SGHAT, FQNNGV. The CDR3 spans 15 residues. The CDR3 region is CASSLLAGATDEQFF. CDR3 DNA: TGTGCCAGCAGCTTGTTAGCGGGGGCCACGGATGAGCAGTTCTTC.

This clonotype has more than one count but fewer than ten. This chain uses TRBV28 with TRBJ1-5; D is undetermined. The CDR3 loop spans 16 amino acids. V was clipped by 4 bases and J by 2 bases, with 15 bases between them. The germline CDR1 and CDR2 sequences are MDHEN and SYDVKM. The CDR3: CASSYLGERGNQPQHF. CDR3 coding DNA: TGTGCCAGCAGTTACCTCGGGGAACGTGGCAATCAGCCCCAGCATTTT.

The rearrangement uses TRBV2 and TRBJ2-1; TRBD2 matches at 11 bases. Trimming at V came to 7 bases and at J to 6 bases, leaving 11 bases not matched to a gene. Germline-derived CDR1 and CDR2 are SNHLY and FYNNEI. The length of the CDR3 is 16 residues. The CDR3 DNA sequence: TGTGCCAGCATGAGATTAGCGGGAGGGATGTCCAATGAGCAGTTCTTC. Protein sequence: CASMRLAGGMSNEQFF.

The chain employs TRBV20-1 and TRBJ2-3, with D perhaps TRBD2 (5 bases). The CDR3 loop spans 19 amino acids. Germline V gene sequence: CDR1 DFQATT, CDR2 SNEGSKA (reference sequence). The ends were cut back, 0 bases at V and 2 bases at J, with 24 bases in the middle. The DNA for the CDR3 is TGCAGTGCTAGAGATCTCTGGACCGTATACCGGGGTGACACAGATACGCAGTATTTT. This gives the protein CSARDLWTVYRGDTDTQYF.

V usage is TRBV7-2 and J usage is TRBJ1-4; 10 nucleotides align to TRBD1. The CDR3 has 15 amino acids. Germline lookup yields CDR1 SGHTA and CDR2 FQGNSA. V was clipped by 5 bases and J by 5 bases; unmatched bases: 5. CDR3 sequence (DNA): TGTGCCAGCAGCCGACAGGGACAGGGGAATGAAAAACTGTTTTTT. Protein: CASSRQGQGNEKLFF.

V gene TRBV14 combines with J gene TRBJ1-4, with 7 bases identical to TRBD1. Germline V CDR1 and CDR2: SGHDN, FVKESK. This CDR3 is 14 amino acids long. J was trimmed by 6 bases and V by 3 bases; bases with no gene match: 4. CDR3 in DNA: TGTGCCAGCAGCCACCGGGACAGCGATGAAAAACTGTTTTTT. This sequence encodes CASSHRDSDEKLFF.

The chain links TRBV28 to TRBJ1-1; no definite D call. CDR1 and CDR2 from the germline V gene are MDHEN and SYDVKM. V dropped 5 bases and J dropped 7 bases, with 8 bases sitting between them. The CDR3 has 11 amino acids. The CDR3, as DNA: TGTGCCAGCAGTGAGCAGGTTGAAGCTTTCTTT. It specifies CASSEQVEAFF.

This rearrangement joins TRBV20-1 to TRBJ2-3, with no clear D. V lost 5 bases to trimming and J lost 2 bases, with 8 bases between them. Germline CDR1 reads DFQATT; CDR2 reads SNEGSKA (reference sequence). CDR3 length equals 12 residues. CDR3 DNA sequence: TGCAGTGCTCTGGGCTTCACAGATACGCAGTATTTT. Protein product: CSALGFTDTQYF.

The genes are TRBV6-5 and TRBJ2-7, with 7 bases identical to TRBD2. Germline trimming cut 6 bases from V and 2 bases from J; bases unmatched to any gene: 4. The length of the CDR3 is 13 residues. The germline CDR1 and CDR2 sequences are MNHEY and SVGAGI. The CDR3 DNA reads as TGTGCCAGCAGGACGGCGGGAGCCTACGAGCAGTACGTC. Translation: CASRTAGAYEQYV.

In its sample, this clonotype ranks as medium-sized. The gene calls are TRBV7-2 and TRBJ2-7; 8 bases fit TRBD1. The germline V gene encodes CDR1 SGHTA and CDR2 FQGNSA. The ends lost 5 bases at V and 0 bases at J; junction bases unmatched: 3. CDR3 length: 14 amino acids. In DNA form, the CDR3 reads TGTGCCAGCAGCAGGGACAGGAGCTCCTACGAGCAGTACTTC. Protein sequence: CASSRDRSSYEQYF.

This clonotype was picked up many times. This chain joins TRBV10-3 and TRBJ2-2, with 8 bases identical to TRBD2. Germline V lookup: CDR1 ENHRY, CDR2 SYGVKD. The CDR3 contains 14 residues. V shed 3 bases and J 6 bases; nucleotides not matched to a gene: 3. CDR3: CAISDGREAGELFF. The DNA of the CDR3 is TGTGCCATCAGTGACGGGCGGGAGGCCGGGGAGCTGTTTTTT.

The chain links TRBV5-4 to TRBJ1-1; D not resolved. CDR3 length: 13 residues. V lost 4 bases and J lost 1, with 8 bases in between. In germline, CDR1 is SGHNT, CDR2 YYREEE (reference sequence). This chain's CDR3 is CASSVDTNTEAFF. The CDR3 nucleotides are TGTGCCAGCAGCGTCGACACGAACACTGAAGCTTTCTTT.

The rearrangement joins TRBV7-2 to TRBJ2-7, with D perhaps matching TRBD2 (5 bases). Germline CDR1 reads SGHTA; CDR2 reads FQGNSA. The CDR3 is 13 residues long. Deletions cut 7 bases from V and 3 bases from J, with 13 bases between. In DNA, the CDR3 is TGTGCCAGCACCCCCCCGGGAATCTACGAGCAGTACTTC. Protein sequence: CASTPPGIYEQYF. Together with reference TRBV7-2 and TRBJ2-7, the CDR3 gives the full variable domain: GAGVSQSPSNKVTEKGKDVELRCDPISGHTALYWYRQSLGQGLEFLIYFQGNSAPDKSGLPSDRFSAERTGGSVSTLTIQRTQQEDSAVYLCASTPPGIYEQYFGPGTRLTVT.

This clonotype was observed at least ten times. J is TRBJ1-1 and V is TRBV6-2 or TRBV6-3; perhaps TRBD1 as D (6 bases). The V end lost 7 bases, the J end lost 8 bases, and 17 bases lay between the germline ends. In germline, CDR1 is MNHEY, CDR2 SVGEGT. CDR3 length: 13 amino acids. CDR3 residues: CASTSLMGGEAFF. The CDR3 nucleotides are TGTGCCAGCACTTCCCTGATGGGGGGCGAAGCTTTCTTT.

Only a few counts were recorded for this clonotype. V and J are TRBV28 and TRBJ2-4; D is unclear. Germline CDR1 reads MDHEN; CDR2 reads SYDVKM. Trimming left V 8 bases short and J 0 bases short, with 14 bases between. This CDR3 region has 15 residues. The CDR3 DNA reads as TGTGCCAGCTCTCGGAGCCGGCTAGCCAAAAACATTCAGTACTTC. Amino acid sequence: CASSRSRLAKNIQYF.

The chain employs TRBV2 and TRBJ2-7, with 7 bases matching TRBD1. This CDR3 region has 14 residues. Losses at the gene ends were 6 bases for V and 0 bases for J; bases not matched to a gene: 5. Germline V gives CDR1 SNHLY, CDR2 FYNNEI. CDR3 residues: CASRGTANSYEQYF. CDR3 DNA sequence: TGTGCCAGCAGAGGGACAGCCAACTCCTACGAGCAGTACTTC. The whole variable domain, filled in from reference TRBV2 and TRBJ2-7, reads EPEVTQTPSHQVTQMGQEVILRCVPISNHLYFYWYRQILGQKVEFLVSFYNNEISEKSEIFDDQFSVERPDGSNFTLKIRSTKLEDSAMYFCASRGTANSYEQYFGPGTRLTVT.

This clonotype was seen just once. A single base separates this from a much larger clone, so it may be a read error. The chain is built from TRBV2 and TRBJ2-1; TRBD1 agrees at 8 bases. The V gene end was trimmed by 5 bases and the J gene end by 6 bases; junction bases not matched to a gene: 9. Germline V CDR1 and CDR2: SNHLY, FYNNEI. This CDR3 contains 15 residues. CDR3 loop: CASSPPETGVNEQFF. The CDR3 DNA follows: TGTGCCAGCAGTCCGCCCGAGACAGGGGTCAATGAGCAGTTCTTC.

The CDR3, as DNA: TGTGCCAGCAGTCCACTCAGAGCAGATACGCAGTATTTT. Protein product: CASSPLRADTQYF. The chain carries TRBV12-3 or TRBV12-4 and TRBJ2-3; D remains unclear. V was cut by 5 bases and J by 4 bases, with 10 bases left in between. The CDR3 sequence is 13 residues long.

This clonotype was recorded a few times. CDR3 sequence reads: CSVEDHRAVNEQFF. CDR3 DNA: TGCAGCGTTGAAGACCACAGGGCCGTCAATGAGCAGTTCTTC. The chain couples TRBV29-1 to TRBJ2-1; tentative D call: TRBD1 (6 bases). Germline V gene lookup returns CDR1 SQVTM and CDR2 ANQGSEA. Between the trimmed V and J ends, which lost 0 bases and 6 bases, there was a span of 12 bases. The CDR3 is 14 amino acids.

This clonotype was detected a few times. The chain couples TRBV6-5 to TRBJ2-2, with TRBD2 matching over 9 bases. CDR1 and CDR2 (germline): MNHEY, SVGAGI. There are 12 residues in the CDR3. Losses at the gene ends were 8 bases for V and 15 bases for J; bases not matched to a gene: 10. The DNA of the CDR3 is TGTGCCAGCTACGCCGCGGGAGGGCGGTTGTTTTTT. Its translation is CASYAAGGRLFF.

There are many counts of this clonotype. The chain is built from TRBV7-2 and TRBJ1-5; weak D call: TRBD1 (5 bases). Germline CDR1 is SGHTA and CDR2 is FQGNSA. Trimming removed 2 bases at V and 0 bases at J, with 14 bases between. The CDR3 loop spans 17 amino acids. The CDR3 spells CASSLYGAAYSNQPQHF. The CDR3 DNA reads TGTGCCAGCAGCTTATATGGGGCAGCTTATAGCAATCAGCCCCAGCATTTT.

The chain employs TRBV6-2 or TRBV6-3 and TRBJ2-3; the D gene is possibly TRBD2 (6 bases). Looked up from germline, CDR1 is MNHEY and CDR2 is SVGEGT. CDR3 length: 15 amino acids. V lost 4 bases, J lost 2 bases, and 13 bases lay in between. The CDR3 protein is CASSSPGSLTDTQYF. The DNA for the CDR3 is TGTGCCAGCAGTTCCCCCGGGAGTCTCACAGATACGCAGTATTTT.

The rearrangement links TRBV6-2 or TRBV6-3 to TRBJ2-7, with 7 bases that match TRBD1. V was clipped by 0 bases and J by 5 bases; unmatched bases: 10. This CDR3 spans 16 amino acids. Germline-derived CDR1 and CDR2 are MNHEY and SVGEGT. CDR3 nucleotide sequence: TGTGCCAGCAGTTACTCGGCTGGGGGACAGTGGAACGAGCAGTACTTC. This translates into CASSYSAGGQWNEQYF.

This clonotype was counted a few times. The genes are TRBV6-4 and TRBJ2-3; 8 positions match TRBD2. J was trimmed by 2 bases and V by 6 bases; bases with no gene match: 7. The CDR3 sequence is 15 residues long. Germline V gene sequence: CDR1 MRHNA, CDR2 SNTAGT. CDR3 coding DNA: TGTGCCAGCAGCCCCTCGGGGGGGCTCACAGATACGCAGTATTTT. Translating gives CASSPSGGLTDTQYF.